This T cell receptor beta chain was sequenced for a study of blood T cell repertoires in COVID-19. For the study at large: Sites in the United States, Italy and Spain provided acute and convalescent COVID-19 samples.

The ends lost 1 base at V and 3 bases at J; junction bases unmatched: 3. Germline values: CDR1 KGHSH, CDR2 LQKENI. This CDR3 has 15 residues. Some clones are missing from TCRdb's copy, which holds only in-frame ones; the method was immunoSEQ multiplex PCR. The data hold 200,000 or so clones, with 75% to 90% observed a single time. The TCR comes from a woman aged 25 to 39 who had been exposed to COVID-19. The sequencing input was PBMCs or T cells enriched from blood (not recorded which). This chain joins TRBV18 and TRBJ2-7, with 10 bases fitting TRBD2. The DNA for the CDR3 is TGTGCCAGCTCACCACGGGCTAGCGGGAGCTACGAGCAGTACTTC. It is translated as CASSPRASGSYEQYF. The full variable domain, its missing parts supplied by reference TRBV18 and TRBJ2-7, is NAGVMQNPRHLVRRRGQEARLRCSPMKGHSHVYWYRQLPEEGLKFMVYLQKENIIDESGMPKERFSAEFPKEGPSILRIQQVVRGDSAAYFCASSPRASGSYEQYFGPGTRLTVT.